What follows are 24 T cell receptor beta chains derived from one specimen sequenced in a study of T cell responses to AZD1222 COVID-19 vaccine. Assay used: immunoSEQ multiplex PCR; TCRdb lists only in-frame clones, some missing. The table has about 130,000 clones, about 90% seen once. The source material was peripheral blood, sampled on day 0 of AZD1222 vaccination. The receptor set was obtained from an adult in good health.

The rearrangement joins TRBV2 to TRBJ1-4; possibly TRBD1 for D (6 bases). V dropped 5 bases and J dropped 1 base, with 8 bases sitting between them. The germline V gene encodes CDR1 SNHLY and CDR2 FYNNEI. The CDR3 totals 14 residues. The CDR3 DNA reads TGTGCCAGCAGTCAACAGGGAACTAATGAAAAACTGTTTTTT. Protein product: CASSQQGTNEKLFF.

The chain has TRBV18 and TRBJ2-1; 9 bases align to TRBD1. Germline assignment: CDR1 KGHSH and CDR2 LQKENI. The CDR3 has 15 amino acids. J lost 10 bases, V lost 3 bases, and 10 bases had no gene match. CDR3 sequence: CASSPGDRGVQEQFF. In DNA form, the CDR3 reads TGTGCCAGCTCACCCGGAGACAGGGGGGTTCAAGAGCAGTTCTTC.

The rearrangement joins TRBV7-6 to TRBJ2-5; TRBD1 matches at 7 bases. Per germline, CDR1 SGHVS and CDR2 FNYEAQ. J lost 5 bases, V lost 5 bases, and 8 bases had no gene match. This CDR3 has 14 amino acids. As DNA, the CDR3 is TGTGCCAGCAGCCGAACAGGGGATGGGGAGACCCAGTACTTC. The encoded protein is CASSRTGDGETQYF.

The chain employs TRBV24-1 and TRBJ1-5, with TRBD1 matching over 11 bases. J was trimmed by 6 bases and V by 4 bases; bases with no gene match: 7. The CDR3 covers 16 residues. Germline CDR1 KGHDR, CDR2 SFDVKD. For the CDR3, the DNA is TGTGCCACCAGTGACCCTGGACAGGGGGCGGCTCAGCCCCAGCATTTT. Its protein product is CATSDPGQGAAQPQHF.

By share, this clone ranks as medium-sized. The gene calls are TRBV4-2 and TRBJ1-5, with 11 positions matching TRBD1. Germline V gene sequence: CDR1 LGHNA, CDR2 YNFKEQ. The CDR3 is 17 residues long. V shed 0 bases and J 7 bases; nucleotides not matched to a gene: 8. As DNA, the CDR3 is TGTGCCAGCAGCCAAGATTTTGGCGGGACAGGGGGACAGCCCCAGCATTTT. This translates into CASSQDFGGTGGQPQHF.

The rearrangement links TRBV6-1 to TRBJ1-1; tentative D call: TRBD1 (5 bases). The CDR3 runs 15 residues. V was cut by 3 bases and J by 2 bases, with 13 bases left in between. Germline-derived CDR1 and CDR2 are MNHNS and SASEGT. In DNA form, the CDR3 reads TGTGCCAGCAGTGATCATTTTCAGGGCAACACTGAAGCTTTCTTT. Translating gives CASSDHFQGNTEAFF.

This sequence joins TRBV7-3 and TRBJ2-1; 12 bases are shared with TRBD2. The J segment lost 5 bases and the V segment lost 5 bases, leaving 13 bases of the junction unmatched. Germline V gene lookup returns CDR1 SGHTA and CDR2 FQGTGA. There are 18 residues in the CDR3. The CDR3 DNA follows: TGTGCCAGCAGCCAATTCCCCCACCGGACTAGCGGGGACAATGAGCAGTTCTTC. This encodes CASSQFPHRTSGDNEQFF.

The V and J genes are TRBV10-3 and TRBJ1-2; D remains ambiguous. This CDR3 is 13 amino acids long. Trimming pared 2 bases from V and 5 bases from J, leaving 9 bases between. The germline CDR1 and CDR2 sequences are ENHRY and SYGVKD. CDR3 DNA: TGTGCCATCAGTGAGGTAGATTTTTATGGCTACACCTTC. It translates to CAISEVDFYGYTF.

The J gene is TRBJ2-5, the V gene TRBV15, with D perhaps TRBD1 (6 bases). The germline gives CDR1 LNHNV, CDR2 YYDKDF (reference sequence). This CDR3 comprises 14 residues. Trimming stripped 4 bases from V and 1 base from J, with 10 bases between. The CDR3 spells CATSIGDTQETQYF. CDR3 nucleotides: TGTGCCACCAGCATAGGGGACACCCAAGAGACCCAGTACTTC.

The CDR3 loop reads CASSLQGTGGLGEQFF. DNA of the CDR3: TGCGCCAGCAGCCTGCAAGGGACAGGGGGACTGGGTGAGCAGTTCTTC. J is TRBJ2-7 and V is TRBV5-1; TRBD1 matches at 11 bases. The J call may be faulty, since TRBJ2-1 better matches the DNA end. The CDR3 runs 16 residues. The V gene's germline CDR1 is SGHRS and CDR2 YFSETQ.

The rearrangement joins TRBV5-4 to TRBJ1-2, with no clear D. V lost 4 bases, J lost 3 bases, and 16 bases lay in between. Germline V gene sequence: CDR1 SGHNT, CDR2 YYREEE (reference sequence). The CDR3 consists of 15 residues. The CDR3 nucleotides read TGTGCCAGCAGCCCTTCGAGTGGAGGTTACTATGGCTACACCTTC. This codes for CASSPSSGGYYGYTF.

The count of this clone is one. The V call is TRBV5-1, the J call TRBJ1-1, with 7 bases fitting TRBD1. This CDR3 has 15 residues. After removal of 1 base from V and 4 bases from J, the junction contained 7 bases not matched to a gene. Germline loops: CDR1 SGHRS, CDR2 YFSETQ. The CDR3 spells CASSLTTGERTEAFF. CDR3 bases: TGCGCCAGCAGCTTGACAACAGGGGAACGCACTGAAGCTTTCTTT.

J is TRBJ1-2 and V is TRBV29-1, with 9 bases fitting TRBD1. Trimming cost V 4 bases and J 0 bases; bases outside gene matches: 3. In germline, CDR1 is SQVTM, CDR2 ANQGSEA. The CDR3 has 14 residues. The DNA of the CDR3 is TGCAGCGTTGGGGGACAGGGTTCTAACTATGGCTACACCTTC. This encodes CSVGGQGSNYGYTF.

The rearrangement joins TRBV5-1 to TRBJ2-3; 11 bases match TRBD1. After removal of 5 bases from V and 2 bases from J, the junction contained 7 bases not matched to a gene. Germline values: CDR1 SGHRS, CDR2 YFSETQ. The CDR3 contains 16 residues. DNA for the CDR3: TGCGCCAGCAGTTCTCGTGGACAGGGGGCCACAGATACGCAGTATTTT. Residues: CASSSRGQGATDTQYF.

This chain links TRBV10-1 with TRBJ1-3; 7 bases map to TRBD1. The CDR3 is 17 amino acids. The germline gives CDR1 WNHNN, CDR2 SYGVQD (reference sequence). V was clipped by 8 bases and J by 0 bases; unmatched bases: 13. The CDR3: CASSPGQQAPSGNTIYF. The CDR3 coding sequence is TGCGCCAGCTCGCCGGGACAGCAAGCTCCCTCTGGAAACACCATATATTTT.

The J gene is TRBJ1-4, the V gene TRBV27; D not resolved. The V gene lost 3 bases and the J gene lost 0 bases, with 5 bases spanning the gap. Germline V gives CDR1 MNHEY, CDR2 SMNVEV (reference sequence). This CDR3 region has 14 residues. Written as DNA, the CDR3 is TGTGCCAGCAGTTTTGGGTCAACTAATGAAAAACTGTTTTTT. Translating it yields CASSFGSTNEKLFF.

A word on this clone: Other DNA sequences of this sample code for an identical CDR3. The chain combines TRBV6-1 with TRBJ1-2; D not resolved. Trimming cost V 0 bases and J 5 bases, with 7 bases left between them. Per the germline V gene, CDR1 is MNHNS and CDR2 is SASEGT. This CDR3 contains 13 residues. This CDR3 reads CASSEARRYGYTF. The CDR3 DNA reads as TGTGCCAGCAGTGAAGCGCGAAGGTATGGCTACACCTTC.

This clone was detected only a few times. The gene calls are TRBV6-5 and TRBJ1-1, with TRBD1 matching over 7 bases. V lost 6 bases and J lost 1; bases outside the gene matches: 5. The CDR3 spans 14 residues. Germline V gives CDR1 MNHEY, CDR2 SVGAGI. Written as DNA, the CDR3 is TGTGCCAGCAGGCGGGACAGCACGAACACTGAAGCTTTCTTT. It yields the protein CASRRDSTNTEAFF.

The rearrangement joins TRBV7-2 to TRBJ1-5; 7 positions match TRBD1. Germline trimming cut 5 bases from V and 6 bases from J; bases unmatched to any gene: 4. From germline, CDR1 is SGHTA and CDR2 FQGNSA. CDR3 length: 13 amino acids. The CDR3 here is CASSLDRVQPQHF. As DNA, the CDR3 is TGTGCCAGCAGCCTCGACAGGGTTCAGCCCCAGCATTTT.

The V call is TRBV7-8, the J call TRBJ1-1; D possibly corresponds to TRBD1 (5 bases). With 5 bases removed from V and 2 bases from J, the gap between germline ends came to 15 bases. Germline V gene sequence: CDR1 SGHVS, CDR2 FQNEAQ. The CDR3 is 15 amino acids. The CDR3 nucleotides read TGTGCCAGCAGCCAAGATGATGACAGAAACACTGAAGCTTTCTTT. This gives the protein CASSQDDDRNTEAFF.

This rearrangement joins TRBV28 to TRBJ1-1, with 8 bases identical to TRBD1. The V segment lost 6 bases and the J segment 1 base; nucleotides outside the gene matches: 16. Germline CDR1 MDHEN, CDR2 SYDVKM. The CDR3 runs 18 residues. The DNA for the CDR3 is TGTGCCAGCAGCACAATCTCAGGGGGCGCATGGGGGAACACTGAAGCTTTCTTT. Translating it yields CASSTISGGAWGNTEAFF.

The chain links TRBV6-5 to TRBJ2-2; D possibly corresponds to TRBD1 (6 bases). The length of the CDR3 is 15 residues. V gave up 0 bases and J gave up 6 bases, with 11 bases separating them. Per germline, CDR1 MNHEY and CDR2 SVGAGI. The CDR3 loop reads CASSYSITGSGELFF. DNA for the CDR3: TGTGCCAGCAGTTACTCCATAACAGGGTCCGGGGAGCTGTTTTTT.

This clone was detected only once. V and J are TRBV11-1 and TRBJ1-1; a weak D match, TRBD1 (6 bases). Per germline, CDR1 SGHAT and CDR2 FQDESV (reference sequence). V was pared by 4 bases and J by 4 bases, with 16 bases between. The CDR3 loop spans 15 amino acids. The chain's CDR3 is CASSSAGAGFTEAFF. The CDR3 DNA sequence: TGTGCCAGCAGCTCGGCAGGGGCAGGATTCACTGAAGCTTTCTTT.

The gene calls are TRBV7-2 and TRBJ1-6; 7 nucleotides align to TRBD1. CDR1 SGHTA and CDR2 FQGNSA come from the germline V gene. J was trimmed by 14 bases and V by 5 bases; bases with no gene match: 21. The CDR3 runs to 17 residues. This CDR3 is CASSHRGGFEGAGTLHF. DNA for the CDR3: TGTGCCAGCAGCCACCGCGGGGGGTTCGAGGGGGCGGGGACCCTCCACTTT.